Presented here are 5 T cell receptor beta chains from one specimen sequenced in a study of blood T cells in healthy people across ages. Sample-barcoded 5' priming and a J-beta primer mix drove a second PCR of 7 to 11 cycles. TCRdb reanalysed the 5' RACE reads using MiXCR and keeps one entry per CDR3 protein. Here the sample spans fewer than 1,000,000 distinct CDR3 sequences, about 42% being singletons. Source material: blood. Receptors originate from a man between 60 and 75 years old in good health.

This clonotype was seen a handful of times. V is TRBV7-9 and J is TRBJ2-7; D gene unclear. The CDR3 totals 11 residues. In germline, CDR1 is SEHNR, CDR2 FQNEAQ (reference sequence). V gave up 4 bases and J gave up 5 bases, with 6 bases separating them. The CDR3 nucleotides are TGTGCCAGCAGCTATGCAAACGAGCAGTACTTC. It is translated as CASSYANEQYF.

This clonotype has a count of ten or more. The CDR3 here is CASSLTSGGSYEQYF. CDR3 DNA sequence: TGTGCCAGCAGCTTAACTAGCGGGGGGTCCTACGAGCAGTACTTC. The chain uses TRBV7-2 and TRBJ2-7, with 12 bases that match TRBD2. J was trimmed by 1 base and V by 2 bases; bases with no gene match: 0. Germline V gene lookup returns CDR1 SGHTA and CDR2 FQGNSA. This CDR3 has 15 residues.

The V and J genes are TRBV7-2 and TRBJ2-1; TRBD1 agrees at 7 bases. This CDR3 region has 15 residues. Trimming removed 3 bases from V and 9 bases from J; junction bases left unmatched: 11. Germline CDR1 reads SGHTA; CDR2 reads FQGNSA. CDR3 sequence (DNA): TGTGCCAGCAGCTTGAACCCCGGGACAGAGGGTGAGCAGTTCTTC. Its translation: CASSLNPGTEGEQFF.

There are a few counts of this clonotype. The chain employs TRBV18 and TRBJ1-1; D unclear. Germline-derived CDR1 and CDR2 are KGHSH and LQKENI. There are 15 residues in the CDR3. The ends were cut back, 5 bases at V and 4 bases at J, with 17 bases in the middle. CDR3 sequence (DNA): TGTGCCAGCTCATTCAACCAGGATCCAGGCACTGAAGCTTTCTTT. Translation: CASSFNQDPGTEAFF. Together with reference TRBV18 and TRBJ1-1, the CDR3 gives the full variable domain: NAGVMQNPRHLVRRRGQEARLRCSPMKGHSHVYWYRQLPEEGLKFMVYLQKENIIDESGMPKERFSAEFPKEGPSILRIQQVVRGDSAAYFCASSFNQDPGTEAFFGQGTRLTVV.

This clonotype was seen more than once but under ten times. The chain recombines TRBV29-1 with TRBJ1-2; a possible D gene is TRBD1 (5 bases). Trimming removed 4 bases at V and 3 bases at J, with 18 bases between. Germline loops: CDR1 SQVTM, CDR2 ANQGSEA. This CDR3 comprises 15 residues. The CDR3 region is CSVVVPGPRDYGYTF. The CDR3 DNA reads as TGCAGCGTTGTTGTCCCGGGACCGAGAGACTATGGCTACACCTTC.